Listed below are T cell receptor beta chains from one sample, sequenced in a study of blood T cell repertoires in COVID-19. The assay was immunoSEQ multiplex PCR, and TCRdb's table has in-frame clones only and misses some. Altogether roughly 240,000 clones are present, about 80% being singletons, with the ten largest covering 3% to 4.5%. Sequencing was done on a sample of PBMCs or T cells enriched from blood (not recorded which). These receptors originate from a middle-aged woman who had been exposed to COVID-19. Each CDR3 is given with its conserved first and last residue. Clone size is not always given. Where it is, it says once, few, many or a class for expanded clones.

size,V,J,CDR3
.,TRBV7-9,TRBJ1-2,CASSTTGGRSYGYTF
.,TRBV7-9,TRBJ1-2,CASSSKKTVSFNYGYTF
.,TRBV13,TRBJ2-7,CASSFGLAGNYEQYF
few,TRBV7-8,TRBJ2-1,CASSLVANNEQFF
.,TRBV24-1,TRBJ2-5,CATRQGLGETQYF
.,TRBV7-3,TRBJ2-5,CASSAYRGSQETQYF
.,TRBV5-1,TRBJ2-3,CASSYGSRRLDTQYF
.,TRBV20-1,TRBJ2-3,CSARKRGPVF
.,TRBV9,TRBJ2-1,CASSDRLAGGESSYNEQFF
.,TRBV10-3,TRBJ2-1,CAISGTSGGDEQFF
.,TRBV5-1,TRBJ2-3,CASSWGTGGTDTQYF
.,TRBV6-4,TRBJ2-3,CASSDVAGGSTDTQYF
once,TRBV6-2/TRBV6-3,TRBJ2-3,CASSHSSTDTQYF
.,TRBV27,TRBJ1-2,CASSLSSLPQGYYGYTF
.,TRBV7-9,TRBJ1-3,CASSGTGGAGNTIYF
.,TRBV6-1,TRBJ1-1,CASSERTGQGDTEAFF
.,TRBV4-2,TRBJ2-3,CASSRLVGQGAPYTQYF
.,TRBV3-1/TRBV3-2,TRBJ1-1,CASRLSTSFTEAFF
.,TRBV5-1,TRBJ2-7,CASSWDKSYEQYF
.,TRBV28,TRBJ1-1,CASSLGGGRNTEAFF
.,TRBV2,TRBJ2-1,CASTRDRDYNEQFF
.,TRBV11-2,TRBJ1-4,CASSFGQEEKLFF
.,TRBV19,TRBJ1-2,CASSLGTPRIANYGYTF
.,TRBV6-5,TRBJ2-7,CASSSPLAGGGYEQYF
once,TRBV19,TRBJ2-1,CASRVSRGGPDEQFF
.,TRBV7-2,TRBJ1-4,CASSLFDLGRGSTNEKLFF
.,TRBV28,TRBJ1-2,CASSLGARGGSYTF
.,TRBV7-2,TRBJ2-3,CASRGARYGTDTQYF
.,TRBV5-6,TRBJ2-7,CASSLDRGRAEQYF
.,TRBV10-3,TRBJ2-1,CAISDPTVNEQFF
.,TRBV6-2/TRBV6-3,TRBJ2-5,CASGQQVPQETQYF
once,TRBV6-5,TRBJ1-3,CASSYRDSSTIYF
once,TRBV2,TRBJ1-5,CASMGQFNQPQHF
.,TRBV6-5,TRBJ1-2,CASSSGRQRGYTF
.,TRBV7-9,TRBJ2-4,CASSPPGQNFVLAKNIQYF
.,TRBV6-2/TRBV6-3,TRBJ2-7,CASSYHRNTYYEQYF
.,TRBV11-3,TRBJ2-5,CASSSGDSSETQYF
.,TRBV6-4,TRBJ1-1,CASSRDSPSSEAFF
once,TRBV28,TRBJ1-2,CASSLPSADGYGYTF
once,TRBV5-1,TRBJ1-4,CASSRSGTGATNEKLFF
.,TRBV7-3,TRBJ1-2,CASSLTGGSSIYGYTF
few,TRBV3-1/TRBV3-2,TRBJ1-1,CASSQAGTEAFF
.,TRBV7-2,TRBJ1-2,CASSYNLPRDGYTF
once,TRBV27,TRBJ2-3,CASTGGWNLDTQYF
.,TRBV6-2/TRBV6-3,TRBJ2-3,CASSLSGGAGTQYF
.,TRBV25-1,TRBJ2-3,CASSEGRGVSTDTQYF
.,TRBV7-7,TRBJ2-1,CASSVGQSPNEQFF
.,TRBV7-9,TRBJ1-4,CAGSNPQGWEKLFF
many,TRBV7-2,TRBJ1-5,CASSYTGDQPQHF
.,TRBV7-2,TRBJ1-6,CASSPGPSENSPLHF
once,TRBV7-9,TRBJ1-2,CASSLGTGNGYTF
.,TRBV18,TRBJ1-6,CASSPLGTGLSNSPLHF
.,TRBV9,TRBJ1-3,CASSAGDSSGNTIYF
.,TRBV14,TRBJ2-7,CASSYGTLSSYEQYF
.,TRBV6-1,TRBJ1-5,CASSEAGTGSQPQHF